This entry features one TCR beta chain sequence. What it binds is not known. Germline trimming cut 2 bases from V and 0 bases from J; bases unmatched to any gene: 4. CDR1 is MGHRA, CDR2 YSYEKL, per germline. CDR3 length equals 17 residues. The data were obtained in a study of CD8+ T cells in alopecia areata. Regarding the study as a whole: Scalp data also include sequences from resident alphabeta T cells of normal skin. The study found TCR sharing across patients less clear than in mice, possibly for HLA reasons.

Extraction and reverse transcription of RNA yielded cDNA as the sequencing template. The repertoire was sequenced with immunoSEQ multiplex PCR; TCRdb's copy has only in-frame clones and lacks some. The profile shows 120,000 or so clones, roughly 54% of them singletons. As part of sample collection, lesional scalp punch biopsies and peripheral blood were taken from alopecia areata patients. Sequencing used CD4+ T cells sorted from blood, obtained at week 0. The genes are TRBV4-1 and TRBJ2-2, with 9 bases fitting TRBD1. This clonotype was obtained from a human donor with alopecia areata. CDR3 loop: CASSQRRQGANTGELFF. The CDR3 nucleotides are TGCGCCAGCAGCCAACGGAGACAGGGGGCGAACACCGGGGAGCTGTTTTTT.